Below, 24 T cell receptor beta chains from the same sample are listed, as sequenced in a study of T cell repertoires in cytomegalovirus infection. TCRdb reanalysed the reads using MiXCR and keeps one entry per CDR3 protein. The sample includes hundreds of thousands of distinct CDR3 sequences, around a third seen only once; the top ten take around 11%. Their recognized antigens are unknown. This material consisted of cultured CD8+ T cells from PBMCs, taken from culture after CMV antigen stimulation. The receptors come from a human donor in good health (CMV status not recorded). Some clones in this sample may be carry-over from other donors' samples.

The sample holds a few counts of this clonotype. The rearrangement uses TRBV27 and TRBJ2-7; 8 bases are a match to TRBD1. The CDR3 is made up of 15 amino acids. The germline V gene has CDR1 MNHEY and CDR2 SMNVEV (reference sequence). With 4 bases clipped from V and 5 bases from J, the junction kept 10 bases outside the gene matches. The CDR3 nucleotides are TGTGCCAGCAGTTGGAATACAGGGGGAAGCGACGAGCAGTACTTC. Its translation: CASSWNTGGSDEQYF.

This clonotype was detected a few times. The gene calls are TRBV12-3 or TRBV12-4 and TRBJ2-5, with a possible D match to TRBD2 (6 bases). The CDR3 is 15 residues long. Trimming removed 7 bases from V and 0 bases from J, with 15 bases in between. DNA for the CDR3: TGTGCCAGCACCTGGTTAGGAGGGTACCAAGAGACCCAGTACTTC. Its protein is CASTWLGGYQETQYF.

There are many counts of this clonotype. This sequence joins TRBV7-8 and TRBJ1-1; the D gene is possibly TRBD1 (6 bases). This CDR3 is 14 amino acids long. The germline V gene encodes CDR1 SGHVS and CDR2 FQNEAQ. The V and J ends lost 5 bases and 0 bases respectively, with 10 bases between them. In nucleotides, the CDR3 is TGTGCCAGCAGCGGACAGAAAATGAACACTGAAGCTTTCTTT. The encoded protein is CASSGQKMNTEAFF. The complete variable domain, with remaining parts taken from reference TRBV7-8 and TRBJ1-1, reads GAGVSQSPRYKVAKRGQDVALRCDPISGHVSLFWYQQALGQGPEFLTYFQNEAQLDKSGLPSDRFFAERPEGSVSTLKIQRTQQEDSAVYLCASSGQKMNTEAFFGQGTRLTVV.

This sequence joins TRBV12-3 or TRBV12-4 and TRBJ1-6; no reliable D call. V lost 7 bases and J lost 7, with 8 bases in between. The CDR3 runs to 12 residues. In DNA, the CDR3 is TGTGCCAGCACCGTGGGCAATTCACCCCTCCACTTT. It specifies CASTVGNSPLHF.

This clonotype has just a few counts. V usage is TRBV7-8 and J usage is TRBJ2-3; D unclear. Trimming cost V 0 bases and J 4 bases, with 11 bases left between them. Germline CDR1 and CDR2: SGHVS and FQNEAQ. CDR3 length: 15 amino acids. CDR3 sequence (DNA): TGTGCCAGCAGCTTAGCGCTCGGGTATTCAGATACGCAGTATTTT. Amino acids: CASSLALGYSDTQYF. Together with reference TRBV7-8 and TRBJ2-3, the CDR3 gives the full variable domain: GAGVSQSPRYKVAKRGQDVALRCDPISGHVSLFWYQQALGQGPEFLTYFQNEAQLDKSGLPSDRFFAERPEGSVSTLKIQRTQQEDSAVYLCASSLALGYSDTQYFGPGTRLTVL.

This clonotype was seen many times. V usage is TRBV6-1 and J usage is TRBJ1-5; D is possibly TRBD1 (5 bases). Per germline, CDR1 MNHNS and CDR2 SASEGT. The V and J ends lost 1 base and 5 bases respectively, with 12 bases between them. CDR3 length equals 15 residues. The CDR3 reads CASSEGEGVYQPQHF. The CDR3 nucleotides are TGTGCCAGCAGTGAAGGAGAAGGGGTGTATCAGCCCCAGCATTTT.

In its sample, this clonotype was seen a few times. The rearrangement links TRBV27 to TRBJ2-7; perhaps TRBD1 as D (5 bases). The CDR3 consists of 13 residues. Germline CDR1 and CDR2: MNHEY and SMNVEV (reference sequence). V gave up 4 bases and J gave up 7 bases, with 14 bases separating them. The CDR3 spells CASSSRAGREQYV. CDR3 nucleotide sequence: TGTGCCAGCAGTTCAAGGGCAGGGCGAGAGCAGTACGTC.

For this clonotype: A read error may produce the germline difference seen at one junction end. The chain links TRBV7-6 to TRBJ1-6; TRBD1 matches at 7 bases. The CDR3 loop spans 18 amino acids. Looked up from germline, CDR1 is SGHVS and CDR2 is FNYEAQ. CDR3 loop: CASSLRWGDRVDISPLHF. The CDR3 coding sequence is TGTGCTAGCAGCCTCCGTTGGGGAGACAGGGTTGACATTTCACCCCTCCACTTT.

A note on this clonotype: Compared with germline, one end of the junction differs, possibly owing to a read error. The rearrangement uses TRBV27 and TRBJ1-4; 9 positions match TRBD1. The CDR3 length is 14 residues. Germline V gene lookup returns CDR1 MNHEY and CDR2 SMNVEV (reference sequence). The CDR3 bases are TGTGCCAACAGTTCGGGACAGGGCAAAGAAAAACTGTTTTTT. It yields the protein CANSSGQGKEKLFF.

This clonotype is a singleton in its sample. This chain joins TRBV6-2 or TRBV6-3 and TRBJ2-3; tentatively, D is TRBD1 (5 bases). Germline V lookup: CDR1 MNHEY, CDR2 SVGEGT. V was pared by 4 bases and J by 0 bases, with 17 bases between. The CDR3 spans 17 residues. The chain's CDR3 is CASSLGPYRWSTDTQYF. The CDR3 coding sequence is TGTGCCAGCAGTTTGGGCCCCTACAGGTGGAGCACAGATACGCAGTATTTT.

This clonotype appeared a few times. The CDR3 loop reads CASSQAPGTVNTDTQYF. In DNA form, the CDR3 reads TGTGCCAGCAGCCAAGCTCCAGGGACAGTCAACACAGATACGCAGTATTTT. The chain links TRBV14 to TRBJ2-3; 7 bases align to TRBD1. V shed 1 base and J 2 bases; nucleotides not matched to a gene: 9. This CDR3 spans 17 amino acids. The germline gives CDR1 SGHDN, CDR2 FVKESK.

This clonotype was recorded a few times. V and J are TRBV7-9 and TRBJ2-5; D unresolved. Germline loops: CDR1 SEHNR, CDR2 FQNEAQ (reference sequence). The V gene lost 8 bases and the J gene lost 2 bases, with 18 bases spanning the gap. The CDR3 has 15 residues. The CDR3 coding sequence is TGTGCCAGCGAAGGAGTTTACGGCGAACAAGAGACCCAGTACTTC. Protein sequence: CASEGVYGEQETQYF. Based on the CDR3 plus reference TRBV7-9 and TRBJ2-5, the full variable domain is DTGVSQNPRHKITKRGQNVTFRCDPISEHNRLYWYRQTLGQGPEFLTYFQNEAQLEKSRLLSDRFSAERPKGSFSTLEIQRTEQGDSAMYLCASEGVYGEQETQYFGPGTRLLVL.

Turning to this clonotype: Compared with germline, one end of the junction differs, possibly owing to a read error. The V call is TRBV15, the J call TRBJ2-1; D remains unclear. Germline V gene sequence: CDR1 LNHNV, CDR2 YYDKDF (reference sequence). The CDR3 is made up of 14 amino acids. CDR3 sequence reads: CATSRLGMWPHLIF. The CDR3 nucleotides read TGTGCCACCAGCAGACTAGGTATGTGGCCGCATCTGATCTTC. Looking up the rest from reference TRBV15 and TRBJ2-1 gives the full variable domain: DAMVIQNPRYQVTQFGKPVTLSCSQTLNHNVMYWYQQKSSQAPKLLFHYYDKDFNNEADTPDNFQSRRPNTSFCFLDIRSPGLGDTAMYLCATSRLGMWPHLIFGPGTRLTVL.

The J gene is TRBJ2-4, the V gene TRBV7-4; 8 bases align to TRBD1. Germline values: CDR1 SGHVT, CDR2 SQSDAQ. V lost 6 bases, J lost 7 bases, and 2 bases stayed unmatched. The CDR3 length is 12 residues. The CDR3 DNA reads as TGTGCCAGCAGTCACAGGGGGAACATTCAGTACTTC. Protein: CASSHRGNIQYF. The variable domain in full, with the rest retrieved from reference TRBV7-4 and TRBJ2-4, is GAGVSQSPRYKVAKRGRDVALRCDSISGHVTLYWYRQTLGQGSEVLTYSQSDAQRDKSGRPSGRFSAERPERSVSTLKIQRTEQGDSAVYLCASSHRGNIQYFGAGTRLSVL.

The gene calls are TRBV4-1 and TRBJ2-1; TRBD1 matches at 9 bases. With V trimmed by 0 bases and J by 7 bases, 7 bases remained unmatched. The CDR3 is 16 residues long. Germline assignment: CDR1 MGHRA and CDR2 YSYEKL. The CDR3 protein is CASSQDRTGGTNEQFF. Here the CDR3 DNA reads TGCGCCAGCAGCCAAGATCGCACAGGGGGCACGAATGAGCAGTTCTTC.

This clonotype was detected only a few times. The J gene is TRBJ1-1, the V gene TRBV19; a weak D match, TRBD1 (5 bases). Germline CDR1 and CDR2: LNHDA and SQIVND (reference sequence). Trimming left V 4 bases short and J 1 base short, with 16 bases between. CDR3 length: 16 amino acids. CDR3 nucleotide sequence: TGTGCCAGTAGTACCATTCGGGACGCCGCGAACACTGAAGCTTTCTTT. Its translation: CASSTIRDAANTEAFF.

This clonotype was counted only a few times. V usage is TRBV7-9 and J usage is TRBJ2-1; TRBD2 matches 10 bases. CDR3 size: 15 residues. Germline lookup yields CDR1 SEHNR and CDR2 FQNEAQ (reference sequence). V gave up 5 bases and J gave up 7 bases; unmatched junction bases: 8. CDR3 DNA: TGTGCCAGCAGCCCCCTAGCGGGGGCCTTTAATGAGCAGTTCTTC. It translates to CASSPLAGAFNEQFF.

The V call is TRBV7-6, the J call TRBJ1-3, with 10 positions matching TRBD1. The CDR3 runs to 16 residues. Germline CDR1 reads SGHVS; CDR2 reads FNYEAQ. With V trimmed by 2 bases and J by 8 bases, 9 bases remained unmatched. The CDR3 DNA follows: TGTGCCAGCAGCTTAATGGGACAGGGGACGGAGGACACCATATATTTT. This translates into CASSLMGQGTEDTIYF.

The genes are TRBV27 and TRBJ1-5; 7 nucleotides line up with TRBD1. Germline V gene sequence: CDR1 MNHEY, CDR2 SMNVEV (reference sequence). CDR3 length: 16 residues. The V and J ends lost 6 bases and 1 base, in that order; junction bases with no gene match: 9. This CDR3 reads CASSELPGGSNQPQHF. DNA of the CDR3: TGTGCCAGCAGCGAGCTTCCAGGGGGAAGCAATCAGCCCCAGCATTTT.

The rearrangement links TRBV7-6 to TRBJ2-3; a possible D gene is TRBD2 (6 bases). V lost 5 bases and J lost 6, with 15 bases in between. Per the germline V gene, CDR1 is SGHVS and CDR2 is FNYEAQ. CDR3 length: 14 residues. CDR3 amino acids: CASSHRDFADTQYF. The CDR3 coding sequence is TGTGCCAGCAGCCACCGGGACTTTGCGGATACGCAGTATTTT.

This clonotype was recorded many times. The gene calls are TRBV7-8 and TRBJ1-2, with 8 positions matching TRBD1. J lost 6 bases, V lost 5 bases, and 14 bases had no gene match. This CDR3 contains 16 residues. Germline V lookup: CDR1 SGHVS, CDR2 FQNEAQ. CDR3 amino acids: CASSHSQGAYINGYTF. The CDR3 coding sequence is TGTGCCAGCAGCCATTCTCAGGGGGCGTATATAAATGGCTACACCTTC.

The chain uses TRBV6-1 and TRBJ1-2, with TRBD1 matching 9 bases. Germline-derived CDR1 and CDR2 are MNHNS and SASEGT. Trimming at V came to 5 bases and at J to 7 bases, leaving 5 bases not matched to a gene. The CDR3 sequence is 13 residues long. CDR3 sequence reads: CASSNRDRAGYTF. The CDR3, as DNA: TGTGCCAGCAGTAACCGGGACAGGGCTGGCTACACCTTC.

The CDR3 sequence: CASSSSTGRQTQYF. For the CDR3, the DNA is TGTGCCAGCAGCTCCAGCACAGGGCGCCAGACCCAGTACTTC. The V gene is TRBV11-2, the J gene TRBJ2-5; possibly TRBD1 for D (6 bases). V was shortened by 4 bases and J by 6 bases, with 15 bases between the two germline ends. Germline-derived CDR1 and CDR2 are SGHAT and FQNNGV. The CDR3 consists of 14 residues.

Comment on this clonotype: One base away lies a much larger clone, so this may be a sequencing read error. The chain uses TRBV7-8 and TRBJ1-5; 9 bases align to TRBD1. There are 16 residues in the CDR3. Trimming cost V 1 base and J 3 bases; bases outside gene matches: 4. Germline loops: CDR1 SGHVS, CDR2 FQNEAQ. For the CDR3, the DNA is TGTGCCAGCAGCTTAGACGGGACAGGGTCCAATCAGCCCCAGCATTTT. This gives the protein CASSLDGTGSNQPQHF.